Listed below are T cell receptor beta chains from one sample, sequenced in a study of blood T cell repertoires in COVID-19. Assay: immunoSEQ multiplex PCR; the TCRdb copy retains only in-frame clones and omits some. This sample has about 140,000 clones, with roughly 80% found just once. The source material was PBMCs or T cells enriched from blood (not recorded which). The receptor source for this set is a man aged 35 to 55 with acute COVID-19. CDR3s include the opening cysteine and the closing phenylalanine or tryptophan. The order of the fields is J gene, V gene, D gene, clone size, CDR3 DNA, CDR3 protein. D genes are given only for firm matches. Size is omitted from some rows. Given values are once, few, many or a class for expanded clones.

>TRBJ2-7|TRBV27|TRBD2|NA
TGTGCCAGCAGTTTCGGATCTAGCGGGAGGCCTGTTGCCTACGAGCAGTACTTC
CASSFGSSGRPVAYEQYF
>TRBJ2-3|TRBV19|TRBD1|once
TGTGCCAGTAGCCTGGGACAGGAAACAGATACGCAGTATTTT
CASSLGQETDTQYF
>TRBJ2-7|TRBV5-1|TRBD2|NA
TGCGCCAGCAGCTTGGGGGCATCAGCGGGAGAAAACGAGCAGTACTTC
CASSLGASAGENEQYF
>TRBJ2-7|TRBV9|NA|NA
TGTGCCAGCAGCCCCCACACAGGGTCCTACGAGCAGTACTTC
CASSPHTGSYEQYF
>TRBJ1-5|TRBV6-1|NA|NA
TGTGCCAGCAGTGAAGCGGCCACGTTATTCAATCAGCCCCAGCATTTT
CASSEAATLFNQPQHF
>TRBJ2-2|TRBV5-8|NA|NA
TGTGCCAGCAGCTTGGCGTCTTCGGCAGGGGACACCGGGGAGCTGTTTTTT
CASSLASSAGDTGELFF
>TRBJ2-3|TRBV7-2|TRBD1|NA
TGTGCCAGCAGCTTAAGGCCGGGGACAGCTGACACTAGCACAGATACGCAGTATTTT
CASSLRPGTADTSTDTQYF
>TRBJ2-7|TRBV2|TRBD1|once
TGTGCCGGGGGGACAGGGGGCCACTACGAGCAGTACTTC
CAGGTGGHYEQYF
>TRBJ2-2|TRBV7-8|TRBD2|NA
TGTGCCAGCACCCTCAGCGGGGGAAACACCGGGGAGCTGTTTTTT
CASTLSGGNTGELFF
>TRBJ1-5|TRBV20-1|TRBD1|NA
TGCAGTGCTAGTTGGACAGGGGCGAGCCAGCCCCAGCATTTT
CSASWTGASQPQHF
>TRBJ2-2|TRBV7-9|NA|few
TGTGCCAGCAGCTTACGGCGGGACCGGATCACCGGGGAGCTGTTTTTT
CASSLRRDRITGELFF
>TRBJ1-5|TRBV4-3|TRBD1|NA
TGCGCCAGCAGCCAAGATATCTCGAGGGGGCGGCCCCAGCATTTT
CASSQDISRGRPQHF
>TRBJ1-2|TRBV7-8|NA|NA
TGTGCCAGCAGCTTAGGACCCCAACGAGGGGGGGCGGACTATGGCTACACCTTC
CASSLGPQRGGADYGYTF
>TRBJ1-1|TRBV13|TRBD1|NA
TGTGCCAGCAGCTCGACAGGGGGCGGACATGAAGCTTTCTTT
CASSSTGGGHEAFF
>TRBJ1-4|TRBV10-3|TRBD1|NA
TGTGCCATCAGGGGGACAGGGGAGTATGAAAAACTGTTTTTT
CAIRGTGEYEKLFF
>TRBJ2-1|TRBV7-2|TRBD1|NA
TGTGCCAGCAGCTTGACAGGGCAGGGTGAGCAGTTCTTC
CASSLTGQGEQFF
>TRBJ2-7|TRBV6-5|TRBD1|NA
TGTGCCAGCAGAACAGGGGGAGGCTACGAGCAGTACTTC
CASRTGGGYEQYF